These 26 T cell receptor beta chains came from one sample sequenced in a study of OX40 agonist ivuxolimab in advanced cancers. Receptor libraries were prepared by the immunoSEQ multiplex PCR assay. TCRdb retrieved this table from immuneACCESS and kept in-frame rearrangements only. Not all clones are present; in checked studies, unresolved V genes account for under half, and no reason is known for the remainder. Counted in this sample were 95,000 to 150,000 clones; about 93% of them appeared once. The ten largest clones add up to 0.15% to 0.19% of the sample. The sample was CD4+ or CD8+ T cells sorted from blood, taken in a trial of the OX40 agonist ivuxolimab. Receptors originate from an adult with an advanced solid tumor such as melanoma, head and neck, liver or kidney cancer.

V and J are TRBV5-1 and TRBJ1-5, with 8 nucleotides matching TRBD1. Per germline, CDR1 SGHRS and CDR2 YFSETQ. V gave up 4 bases and J gave up 4 bases; unmatched junction bases: 7. The CDR3 is 15 amino acids. This CDR3 reads CASSPDGQGNQPQHF. The CDR3 DNA is TGCGCCAGCAGCCCGGACGGACAGGGAAATCAGCCCCAGCATTTT. The variable domain in full, completed from reference TRBV5-1 and TRBJ1-5, reads KAGVTQTPRYLIKTRGQQVTLSCSPISGHRSVSWYQQTPGQGLQFLFEYFSETQRNKGNFPGRFSGRQFSNSRSEMNVSTLELGDSALYLCASSPDGQGNQPQHFGDGTRLSIL.

V gene TRBV5-5 combines with J gene TRBJ2-5; 12 bases map to TRBD2. CDR3 size: 16 residues. Germline loops: CDR1 SGHKS, CDR2 YYEKEE (reference sequence). The ends lost 5 bases at V and 2 bases at J; junction bases unmatched: 7. In DNA form, the CDR3 reads TGTGCCAGCAGGCGAGATCTAGCGGGGGGGCAAGAGACCCAGTACTTC. Translation: CASRRDLAGGQETQYF.

This clone was seen only once. The V gene is TRBV30, the J gene TRBJ1-4; D might be TRBD1 (5 bases). CDR1 and CDR2 (germline): GTSNPN, SVGIG (reference sequence). The CDR3 runs to 14 residues. The V end lost 4 bases, the J end lost 8 bases, and 17 bases lay between the germline ends. The chain's CDR3 is CAWTESGRREKLFF. In DNA form, the CDR3 reads TGTGCCTGGACCGAGTCGGGACGGCGGGAAAAACTGTTTTTT.

The chain carries TRBV6-1 and TRBJ2-3; D gene unclear. The CDR3 is made up of 12 amino acids. CDR1 MNHNS and CDR2 SASEGT come from the germline V gene. The V end lost 3 bases, the J end lost 8 bases, and 9 bases lay between the germline ends. This CDR3 reads CASSDLSLTQYF. CDR3 DNA sequence: TGTGCCAGCAGTGATCTGAGCCTTACGCAGTATTTT.

The chain uses TRBV19 and TRBJ1-1; the match to TRBD1 covers 8 bases. V gave up 5 bases and J gave up 4 bases; unmatched junction bases: 6. The CDR3 totals 14 residues. CDR1 LNHDA and CDR2 SQIVND come from the germline V gene (reference sequence). This CDR3 is CASSPRGRSTEAFF. The CDR3 region has the DNA TGTGCCAGTAGTCCCAGGGGGCGGTCCACTGAAGCTTTCTTT.

The chain couples TRBV5-4 to TRBJ1-4; D possibly corresponds to TRBD1 (6 bases). Germline values: CDR1 SGHNT, CDR2 YYREEE (reference sequence). The ends were cut back, 0 bases at V and 2 bases at J, with 14 bases in the middle. This CDR3 has 17 amino acids. The CDR3 spells CASSLAGGDRTNEKLFF. The CDR3 DNA reads TGTGCCAGCAGCTTGGCTGGGGGCGACAGGACTAATGAAAAACTGTTTTTT.

This chain links TRBV5-1 with TRBJ2-1; 12 bases fit TRBD2. Trimming cost V 0 bases and J 9 bases; bases outside gene matches: 7. CDR3 length: 16 amino acids. The germline CDR1 and CDR2 sequences are SGHRS and YFSETQ. CDR3 amino acids: CASSLVASGGAGEQFF. CDR3 bases: TGCGCCAGCAGCTTGGTCGCTAGCGGGGGGGCTGGTGAGCAGTTCTTC.

The chain uses TRBV29-1 and TRBJ2-5, with a weak D call TRBD2 (5 bases). Germline V lookup: CDR1 SQVTM, CDR2 ANQGSEA. Trimming removed 2 bases from V and 5 bases from J, with 9 bases in between. The CDR3 runs to 12 residues. In DNA, the CDR3 is TGCAGCGTTGAAACTAGTATGGAGACCCAGTACTTC. It is translated as CSVETSMETQYF. Variable domain in full (rest from reference TRBV29-1 and TRBJ2-5): SAVISQKPSRDICQRGTSLTIQCQVDSQVTMMFWYRQQPGQSLTLIATANQGSEATYESGFVIDKFPISRPNLTFSTLTVSNMSPEDSSIYLCSVETSMETQYFGPGTRLLVL.

The CDR3 sequence is CASRDKANTGELFF. The CDR3 DNA sequence: TGTGCCAGCAGGGACAAGGCGAACACCGGGGAGCTGTTTTTT. The V call is TRBV2, the J call TRBJ2-2; possible D gene TRBD1, 5 bases. Germline loops: CDR1 SNHLY, CDR2 FYNNEI. CDR3 size: 14 residues. The V end was cut by 6 bases, the J end by 0 bases, with 8 bases between.

This clone was picked up one time. The rearrangement joins TRBV28 to TRBJ2-7; perhaps TRBD1 as D (5 bases). The CDR3 loop spans 14 amino acids. The V gene's germline CDR1 is MDHEN and CDR2 SYDVKM. V lost 10 bases, J lost 0 bases, and 16 bases lay in between. CDR3 sequence: CATHSRTLSYEQYF. In nucleotides, the CDR3 is TGTGCCACCCATTCGAGGACACTCTCCTACGAGCAGTACTTC.

This sequence joins TRBV6-6 and TRBJ2-1; TRBD2 agrees at 14 bases. V trimming: 6 bases; J trimming: 5 bases; junction bases outside the gene matches: 3. The CDR3 is made up of 15 amino acids. The germline V gene encodes CDR1 MNHNY and CDR2 SVGAGI (reference sequence). The CDR3 DNA reads as TGTGCCAGCAGAAGACTAGCGGGAGGGCACAATGAGCAGTTCTTC. It codes for CASRRLAGGHNEQFF.

V usage is TRBV19 and J usage is TRBJ2-1; D is undetermined. The CDR3 has 13 residues. Trimming cost V 3 bases and J 8 bases, with 11 bases left between them. In germline, CDR1 is LNHDA, CDR2 SQIVND (reference sequence). For the CDR3, the DNA is TGTGCCAGTAGTATCCCGACCCCTCATGAGCAGTTCTTC. Translating it yields CASSIPTPHEQFF.

This chain links TRBV5-6 with TRBJ2-7; a weak D match, TRBD1 (6 bases). The CDR3 spans 13 residues. Trimming removed 3 bases at V and 3 bases at J, with 10 bases between. Germline V gene data show CDR1 as SGHDT and CDR2 as YYEEEE. The CDR3 sequence: CASSSGHDYEQYF. DNA for the CDR3: TGTGCCAGCAGCTCGGGACACGACTACGAGCAGTACTTC.

A single count supports this clone. V usage is TRBV9 and J usage is TRBJ1-3; D gene ambiguous. Germline-derived CDR1 and CDR2 are SGDLS and YYNGEE. Deletions cut 1 base from V and 0 bases from J, with 14 bases between. This CDR3 spans 17 amino acids. In DNA, the CDR3 is TGTGCCAGCAGCGTACTCGGTTGGTCGAGCTCTGGAAACACCATATATTTT. This translates into CASSVLGWSSSGNTIYF.

The genes are TRBV5-1 and TRBJ2-5, with D possibly being TRBD2 (6 bases). Germline lookup yields CDR1 SGHRS and CDR2 YFSETQ. This CDR3 comprises 14 residues. Trimming pared 4 bases from V and 1 base from J, leaving 11 bases between. CDR3 bases: TGCGCCAGCAGCCCCCTCGGGGGCCAAGAGACCCAGTACTTC. Its translation is CASSPLGGQETQYF. Full variable domain (outside the CDR3, taken from reference TRBV5-1 and TRBJ2-5): KAGVTQTPRYLIKTRGQQVTLSCSPISGHRSVSWYQQTPGQGLQFLFEYFSETQRNKGNFPGRFSGRQFSNSRSEMNVSTLELGDSALYLCASSPLGGQETQYFGPGTRLLVL.

The rearrangement uses TRBV15 and TRBJ2-7, with D unclear. Germline CDR1 LNHNV, CDR2 YYDKDF (reference sequence). This CDR3 has 15 residues. Trimming cost V 6 bases and J 9 bases, with 24 bases left between them. CDR3 sequence (DNA): TGTGCCACCAGTTTCTCCTCCGGTACCCTACGATGGCAGTACTTC. Its translation: CATSFSSGTLRWQYF.

The genes are TRBV5-4 and TRBJ2-5; 8 bases are shared with TRBD2. The CDR3 is made up of 16 amino acids. The ends lost 4 bases at V and 2 bases at J; junction bases unmatched: 10. The V gene's germline CDR1 is SGHNT and CDR2 YYREEE (reference sequence). Here the CDR3 reads CASSPDREGLQETQYF. In nucleotides, the CDR3 is TGTGCCAGCAGCCCGGACCGGGAGGGCCTTCAAGAGACCCAGTACTTC.

The chain links TRBV7-2 to TRBJ2-7, with D perhaps TRBD2 (6 bases). Trimming took off 5 bases at V and 1 base at J, with 15 bases between the two ends. The CDR3 loop spans 15 amino acids. Germline V gene data show CDR1 as SGHTA and CDR2 as FQGNSA. The CDR3 bases are TGTGCCAGCAGCCCCAGCGTCGGGACTTCCTACGAGCAGTACTTC. Amino acid sequence: CASSPSVGTSYEQYF.

V is TRBV6-6 and J is TRBJ1-5, with a tentative D call TRBD1 (5 bases). V shed 0 bases and J shed 1 base, with 7 bases lying between them. The CDR3 is 15 residues long. Germline V gene data show CDR1 as MNHNY and CDR2 as SVGAGI (reference sequence). In nucleotides, the CDR3 is TGTGCCAGCAGTTACTCGAGGGACAGCAATCAGCCCCAGCATTTT. This codes for CASSYSRDSNQPQHF.

The chain is built from TRBV29-1 and TRBJ1-2; D gene ambiguous. The CDR3 extends over 14 amino acids. The germline V gene has CDR1 SQVTM and CDR2 ANQGSEA. The V and J ends lost 1 base and 4 bases respectively, with 13 bases between them. The CDR3 DNA reads as TGCAGCGTTGAAGGTTCTGGGTTGGGCTATGGCTACACCTTC. It yields the protein CSVEGSGLGYGYTF. Full variable domain (missing parts from reference TRBV29-1 and TRBJ1-2): SAVISQKPSRDICQRGTSLTIQCQVDSQVTMMFWYRQQPGQSLTLIATANQGSEATYESGFVIDKFPISRPNLTFSTLTVSNMSPEDSSIYLCSVEGSGLGYGYTFGSGTRLTVV.

The chain employs TRBV28 and TRBJ2-5; no definite D call. The CDR3 extends over 13 amino acids. CDR1 and CDR2 from the germline V gene are MDHEN and SYDVKM. Trimming stripped 3 bases from V and 1 base from J, with 6 bases between. CDR3 residues: CASSLSVQETQYF. The CDR3 bases are TGTGCCAGCAGTTTGTCCGTCCAAGAGACCCAGTACTTC. Filled out from reference TRBV28 and TRBJ2-5, the complete variable domain reads DVKVTQSSRYLVKRTGEKVFLECVQDMDHENMFWYRQDPGLGLRLIYFSYDVKMKEKGDIPEGYSVSREKKERFSLILESASTNQTSMYLCASSLSVQETQYFGPGTRLLVL.

This chain connects TRBV7-9 to TRBJ2-5; the match to TRBD1 covers 7 bases. The CDR3 is 14 amino acids. V gave up 0 bases and J gave up 7 bases; unmatched junction bases: 5. CDR1 and CDR2 from the germline V gene are SEHNR and FQNEAQ (reference sequence). CDR3 sequence (DNA): TGTGCCAGCAGCTTAGCCACAGGGGCAGGGACCCAGTACTTC. Its protein product is CASSLATGAGTQYF.

V is TRBV28 and J is TRBJ2-5; 8 bases fit TRBD1. CDR1 is MDHEN and CDR2 is SYDVKM in the germline V gene. The CDR3 spans 15 residues. V was clipped by 6 bases and J by 4 bases; unmatched bases: 10. The CDR3 region has the DNA TGTGCCAGCAGACCCCAGGGGGCGCGGGTAGAGACCCAGTACTTC. Translation: CASRPQGARVETQYF.

This clone was recorded once. V usage is TRBV5-1 and J usage is TRBJ1-3; TRBD1 matches at 8 bases. The germline gives CDR1 SGHRS, CDR2 YFSETQ. V was clipped by 4 bases and J by 4 bases; unmatched bases: 7. This CDR3 has 15 amino acids. CDR3 in amino acids: CASSRGQGGGNTIYF. CDR3 bases: TGCGCCAGCAGCCGCGGACAGGGCGGCGGAAACACCATATATTTT. Variable domain in full (rest from reference TRBV5-1 and TRBJ1-3): KAGVTQTPRYLIKTRGQQVTLSCSPISGHRSVSWYQQTPGQGLQFLFEYFSETQRNKGNFPGRFSGRQFSNSRSEMNVSTLELGDSALYLCASSRGQGGGNTIYFGEGSWLTVV.

The chain combines TRBV4-2 with TRBJ2-1; the match to TRBD2 covers 12 bases. With V trimmed by 4 bases and J by 2 bases, 0 bases remained unmatched. The CDR3 consists of 15 residues. CDR1 and CDR2 from the germline V gene are LGHNA and YNFKEQ. The CDR3 reads CASSPSGGAYNEQFF. CDR3 DNA: TGTGCCAGCAGCCCTAGCGGGGGGGCCTACAATGAGCAGTTCTTC.

The chain joins TRBV11-2 to TRBJ2-7, with TRBD2 matching over 11 bases. The CDR3 spans 17 residues. Germline V gene lookup returns CDR1 SGHAT and CDR2 FQNNGV. V trimming: 3 bases; J trimming: 0 bases; junction bases outside the gene matches: 7. In DNA form, the CDR3 reads TGTGCCAGCAGCTTGATACCTAGCGGGAGGTTCTCCTACGAGCAGTACTTC. Translation: CASSLIPSGRFSYEQYF.